This entry lists 7 T cell receptor beta chains sequenced from one sample in a study of shared clonotypes between healthy human individuals. The assay was immunoSEQ multiplex PCR, and TCRdb's table has in-frame clones only and misses some. This sample carries 2 million to 2.5 million clones, 85% to 95% of them seen once, and the ten largest clones take roughly 0.36%. Sequencing was done on a sample of naive CD4+ T cells from PBMCs. Subset here: CD45RA+ positively selected. The receptors here all came from a man younger than 35 in good health. Some clones in this sample may be carry-over from other donors' samples.

The V call is TRBV5-1, the J call TRBJ1-3; D possibly corresponds to TRBD1 (5 bases). There are 16 residues in the CDR3. The germline CDR1 and CDR2 sequences are SGHRS and YFSETQ. The V gene lost 6 bases and the J gene lost 1 base, with 17 bases spanning the gap. The CDR3 nucleotides are TGCGCCAGCACAAACTCGGGACTCTCTTCTGGAAACACCATATATTTT. The encoded protein is CASTNSGLSSGNTIYF.

V is TRBV5-1 and J is TRBJ2-3; D gene ambiguous. CDR3 length: 16 amino acids. Per germline, CDR1 SGHRS and CDR2 YFSETQ. V was shortened by 0 bases and J by 2 bases, with 13 bases between the two germline ends. The CDR3 spells CASSLGVSPYTDTQYF. As DNA, the CDR3 is TGCGCCAGCAGCTTGGGTGTTAGCCCTTACACAGATACGCAGTATTTT. Looking up the rest from reference TRBV5-1 and TRBJ2-3 gives the full variable domain: KAGVTQTPRYLIKTRGQQVTLSCSPISGHRSVSWYQQTPGQGLQFLFEYFSETQRNKGNFPGRFSGRQFSNSRSEMNVSTLELGDSALYLCASSLGVSPYTDTQYFGPGTRLTVL.

The rearrangement joins TRBV14 to TRBJ2-1, with a possible D match to TRBD2 (9 bases). V lost 1 base and J lost 13, with 23 bases in between. Germline loops: CDR1 SGHDN, CDR2 FVKESK. This CDR3 comprises 16 residues. The DNA for the CDR3 is TGTGCCAGCAGCCAAGGGCTAGCGGGGACCAGGGGGCTCCAGTTCTTC. Amino acids: CASSQGLAGTRGLQFF.

Remarks on this clone: Other DNA sequences of this sample code for an identical CDR3. The J gene is TRBJ1-1, the V gene TRBV28; D gene uncertain. Germline V CDR1 and CDR2: MDHEN, SYDVKM. CDR3 length: 11 residues. Trimming left V 6 bases short and J 2 bases short, with 4 bases between. CDR3 region: CASSSNTEAFF. Written as DNA, the CDR3 is TGTGCCAGCAGCTCTAACACTGAAGCTTTCTTT. Full variable domain (rest looked up from reference TRBV28 and TRBJ1-1): DVKVTQSSRYLVKRTGEKVFLECVQDMDHENMFWYRQDPGLGLRLIYFSYDVKMKEKGDIPEGYSVSREKKERFSLILESASTNQTSMYLCASSSNTEAFFGQGTRLTVV.

Turning to this clone: A junction boundary mismatches the germline segment, possibly from a read error. This rearrangement joins TRBV7-9 to TRBJ2-5; no definite D call. The CDR3 has 13 residues. Germline CDR1 and CDR2: SEHNR and FQNEAQ (reference sequence). CDR3 loop: CASSLVSRILLDF. In nucleotides, the CDR3 is TGTGCCAGCAGCTTAGTCTCACGAATACTTCTCGACTTC.

This clone was detected once. The chain joins TRBV11-3 to TRBJ2-5; no definite D call. Looked up from germline, CDR1 is SGHNT and CDR2 is YENEEA. V lost 5 bases and J 2 bases, leaving 9 bases between the germline ends. The CDR3 extends over 13 amino acids. CDR3 sequence: CASSGRWQETQYF. Written as DNA, the CDR3 is TGTGCCAGCAGCGGAAGGTGGCAAGAGACCCAGTACTTC.

CDR3 sequence reads: CASSSPGQGPSETQYF. The CDR3 bases are TGTGCCAGCAGTTCCCCGGGACAGGGCCCCTCAGAGACCCAGTACTTC. V is TRBV28 and J is TRBJ2-5; 9 bases align to TRBD1. This CDR3 spans 16 amino acids. Trimming cost V 4 bases and J 4 bases; bases outside gene matches: 10. CDR1 MDHEN and CDR2 SYDVKM come from the germline V gene.